The 17 T cell receptor beta chains presented below share a single source sample, sequenced in a study of blood T cell repertoires in COVID-19. Measured with immunoSEQ multiplex PCR; TCRdb has only the in-frame clones, and not every one. This sample has about 180,000 clones; approximately 90% occur once, and the top ten carry more than 3.5%. Sequencing was performed on peripheral blood. The origin of the receptors is a woman aged 25 to 45 with acute or convalescent COVID-19.

The chain carries TRBV4-1 and TRBJ2-5; D unclear. CDR1 and CDR2 from the germline V gene are MGHRA and YSYEKL. CDR3 length: 14 residues. Trimming took off 1 base at V and 5 bases at J, with 11 bases between the two ends. The CDR3 coding sequence is TGCGCCAGCAGCCAAGGGCAGTTTTCGGAGACCCAGTACTTC. Protein sequence: CASSQGQFSETQYF.

V usage is TRBV19 and J usage is TRBJ2-1; the match to TRBD2 covers 7 bases. The junction had 9 bases not matched to a gene; V was cut back by 4 bases and J by 0 bases. CDR3 size: 17 residues. CDR1 LNHDA and CDR2 SQIVND come from the germline V gene (reference sequence). CDR3 in amino acids: CASSNPSGLGSYNEQFF. The CDR3 bases are TGTGCCAGTAGTAACCCCTCCGGACTAGGCTCCTACAATGAGCAGTTCTTC.

This rearrangement joins TRBV5-6 to TRBJ2-5, with a weak D call TRBD2 (5 bases). V lost 1 base, J lost 7 bases, and 14 bases lay in between. CDR1 is SGHDT and CDR2 is YYEEEE in the germline V gene. The length of the CDR3 is 14 residues. CDR3 coding DNA: TGTGCCAGCAGCTTGCCACGGACTTTCGGGACCCAGTACTTC. This sequence encodes CASSLPRTFGTQYF.

A few counts support this clone. The rearrangement joins TRBV24-1 to TRBJ1-6, with D possibly matching TRBD1 (5 bases). This CDR3 is 16 amino acids long. In germline, CDR1 is KGHDR, CDR2 SFDVKD. Trimming removed 0 bases from V and 10 bases from J, with 15 bases in between. CDR3 DNA: TGTGCCACCAGTGATTTGCAGGGTGTATGCGGATCACCCCTCCACTTT. It is translated as CATSDLQGVCGSPLHF.

The CDR3 nucleotides are TGTGCCAGCAGTTTGTCCCGGCAGGGAATGTTTTTT. It codes for CASSLSRQGMFF. V gene TRBV28 combines with J gene TRBJ1-4, with a weak D call TRBD1 (5 bases). Germline V lookup: CDR1 MDHEN, CDR2 SYDVKM. V was clipped by 3 bases and J by 15 bases, with 14 bases between them. The CDR3 has 12 residues.

The V gene is TRBV5-1, the J gene TRBJ2-3; 7 bases map to TRBD1. The germline gives CDR1 SGHRS, CDR2 YFSETQ. Trimming at V came to 4 bases and at J to 5 bases, leaving 4 bases not matched to a gene. The length of the CDR3 is 13 residues. CDR3 coding DNA: TGCGCCAGCAGCCTACCAGGGGGAGATACGCAGTATTTT. Translating gives CASSLPGGDTQYF.

The chain couples TRBV28 to TRBJ2-1; 9 bases map to TRBD1. Trimming at V came to 7 bases and at J to 7 bases, leaving 8 bases not matched to a gene. This CDR3 comprises 14 residues. Germline V gene lookup returns CDR1 MDHEN and CDR2 SYDVKM. In DNA form, the CDR3 reads TGTGCCAGCACCCCGGGACAGGGACTAAATGAGCAGTTCTTC. This gives the protein CASTPGQGLNEQFF. The full variable domain, its missing parts supplied by reference TRBV28 and TRBJ2-1, is DVKVTQSSRYLVKRTGEKVFLECVQDMDHENMFWYRQDPGLGLRLIYFSYDVKMKEKGDIPEGYSVSREKKERFSLILESASTNQTSMYLCASTPGQGLNEQFFGPGTRLTVL.

DNA for the CDR3: TGTGCCAGCATACAGGGACAGGGGGAGCTGTTTTTT. Translated: CASIQGQGELFF. The chain links TRBV28 to TRBJ2-2; 7 positions match TRBD1. CDR3 size: 12 residues. CDR1 and CDR2 from the germline V gene are MDHEN and SYDVKM. The junction had 4 bases not matched to a gene; V was cut back by 7 bases and J by 8 bases. The variable domain in full, completed from reference TRBV28 and TRBJ2-2, reads DVKVTQSSRYLVKRTGEKVFLECVQDMDHENMFWYRQDPGLGLRLIYFSYDVKMKEKGDIPEGYSVSREKKERFSLILESASTNQTSMYLCASIQGQGELFFGEGSRLTVL.

CDR3 protein: CASGADSYEQYF. DNA of the CDR3: TGTGCCAGCGGGGCGGACTCCTACGAGCAGTACTTC. The gene calls are TRBV12-3 or TRBV12-4 and TRBJ2-7; TRBD1 is a possible D gene (5 bases). V was shortened by 8 bases and J by 0 bases, with 8 bases between the two germline ends. The CDR3 spans 12 residues.

This clone was observed a handful of times. The J gene is TRBJ1-5, the V gene TRBV2, with 7 bases matching TRBD1. CDR3 length equals 17 residues. Germline V gene data show CDR1 as SNHLY and CDR2 as FYNNEI. V trimming: 5 bases; J trimming: 1 base; junction bases outside the gene matches: 11. Written as DNA, the CDR3 is TGTGCCAGCAGTCCCCCAGGGGCAGGGGGGAGCAATCAGCCCCAGCATTTT. Translating gives CASSPPGAGGSNQPQHF.

The V gene is TRBV27, the J gene TRBJ1-6, with TRBD1 matching over 9 bases. This CDR3 contains 15 residues. In germline, CDR1 is MNHEY, CDR2 SMNVEV (reference sequence). V was clipped by 6 bases and J by 0 bases; unmatched bases: 0. Here the CDR3 reads CASRDRGSYNSPLHF. CDR3 coding DNA: TGTGCCAGCAGGGACAGGGGCTCCTATAATTCACCCCTCCACTTT.

V and J are TRBV5-1 and TRBJ2-1; 8 nucleotides line up with TRBD2. Germline V gene sequence: CDR1 SGHRS, CDR2 YFSETQ. After removal of 3 bases from V and 1 base from J, the junction contained 3 bases not matched to a gene. This CDR3 has 15 residues. CDR3 residues: CASSSGLGSYNEQFF. In nucleotides, the CDR3 is TGCGCCAGCAGCTCGGGACTAGGGTCCTACAATGAGCAGTTCTTC.

As for this clone: The same CDR3 also results from other DNA sequences found in this sample. V is TRBV28 and J is TRBJ1-2; D is ambiguous. Germline V gene sequence: CDR1 MDHEN, CDR2 SYDVKM. This CDR3 has 12 residues. V was pared by 4 bases and J by 5 bases, with 8 bases between. Here the CDR3 DNA reads TGTGCCAGCAGTTCTGGCGGTTATGGCTACACCTTC. This sequence encodes CASSSGGYGYTF.

The chain is built from TRBV2 and TRBJ2-3, with 13 bases identical to TRBD2. This CDR3 has 19 residues. Germline CDR1 is SNHLY and CDR2 is FYNNEI. Losses at the gene ends were 2 bases for V and 1 base for J; bases not matched to a gene: 9. CDR3 sequence: CASSESGTSGTSRTDTQYF. CDR3 DNA sequence: TGTGCCAGCAGTGAATCAGGGACTAGCGGGACCTCTCGCACAGATACGCAGTATTTT. Supplemented by reference TRBV2 and TRBJ2-3, the full variable domain reads EPEVTQTPSHQVTQMGQEVILRCVPISNHLYFYWYRQILGQKVEFLVSFYNNEISEKSEIFDDQFSVERPDGSNFTLKIRSTKLEDSAMYFCASSESGTSGTSRTDTQYFGPGTRLTVL.

The V gene is TRBV5-1, the J gene TRBJ2-7; tentatively, D is TRBD1 (6 bases). The CDR3 is 14 amino acids. In germline, CDR1 is SGHRS, CDR2 YFSETQ. V shed 0 bases and J shed 3 bases, with 10 bases lying between them. Here the CDR3 DNA reads TGCGCCAGCAGCTTGGCCAGGGGCTACTACGAGCAGTACTTC. The encoded protein is CASSLARGYYEQYF.

The rearrangement links TRBV18 to TRBJ1-6; 9 bases agree with TRBD1. J gave up 13 bases and V 8 bases, and 9 bases lay outside the gene matches. CDR3 length equals 13 residues. Germline V gives CDR1 KGHSH, CDR2 LQKENI. This CDR3 is CASQGQGNSPLHF. As DNA, the CDR3 is TGTGCCAGCCAGGGACAGGGTAACTCGCCCCTCCACTTT. Complete variable domain (other parts from reference TRBV18 and TRBJ1-6): NAGVMQNPRHLVRRRGQEARLRCSPMKGHSHVYWYRQLPEEGLKFMVYLQKENIIDESGMPKERFSAEFPKEGPSILRIQQVVRGDSAAYFCASQGQGNSPLHFGNGTRLTVT.

This chain links TRBV6-5 with TRBJ1-2, with TRBD1 matching 8 bases. Germline CDR1 and CDR2: MNHEY and SVGAGI. The CDR3 consists of 13 residues. The trim removed 11 bases at V and 1 base at J, leaving 6 bases unmatched. The CDR3 loop reads CAGRTGINYGYTF. CDR3 sequence (DNA): TGTGCCGGAAGGACAGGGATTAACTATGGCTACACCTTC.